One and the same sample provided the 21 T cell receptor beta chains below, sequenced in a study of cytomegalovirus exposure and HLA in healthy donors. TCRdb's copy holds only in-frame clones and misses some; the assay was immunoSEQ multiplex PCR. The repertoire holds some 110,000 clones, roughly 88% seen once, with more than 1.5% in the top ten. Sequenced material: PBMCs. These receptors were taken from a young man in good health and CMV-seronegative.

DNA for the CDR3: TGTGCCAGCAGTTTACCTCAGACAGGGGACTATGGCTACACCTTC. It is translated as CASSLPQTGDYGYTF. The chain has TRBV28 and TRBJ1-2, with TRBD1 identical over 8 bases. This CDR3 is 15 amino acids long. V was pared by 2 bases and J by 3 bases, with 5 bases of the junction left unmatched. CDR1 and CDR2 (germline): MDHEN, SYDVKM.

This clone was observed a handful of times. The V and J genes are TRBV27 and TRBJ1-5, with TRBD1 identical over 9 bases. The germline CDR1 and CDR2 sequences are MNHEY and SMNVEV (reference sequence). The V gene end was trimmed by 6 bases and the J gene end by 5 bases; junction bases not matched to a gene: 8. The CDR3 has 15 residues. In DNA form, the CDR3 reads TGTGCCAGCAGCACAGGGACAGGGTCGGATCAGCCCCAGCATTTT. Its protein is CASSTGTGSDQPQHF.

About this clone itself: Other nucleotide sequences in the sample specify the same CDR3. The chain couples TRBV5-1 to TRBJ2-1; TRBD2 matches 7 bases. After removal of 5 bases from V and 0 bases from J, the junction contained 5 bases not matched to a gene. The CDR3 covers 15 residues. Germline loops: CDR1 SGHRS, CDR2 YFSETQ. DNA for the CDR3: TGCGCCAGCAGTCTGAGCGGGAACTCCTACAATGAGCAGTTCTTC. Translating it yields CASSLSGNSYNEQFF.

In DNA, the CDR3 is TGCAGCGTTGAGAAGGGGGATACGCAGTATTTT. It encodes CSVEKGDTQYF. J is TRBJ2-3 and V is TRBV29-1; D perhaps matches TRBD1 (5 bases). Germline CDR1 is SQVTM and CDR2 is ANQGSEA. CDR3 length equals 11 residues. Between the trimmed V and J ends, which lost 3 bases and 6 bases, there was a span of 7 bases.

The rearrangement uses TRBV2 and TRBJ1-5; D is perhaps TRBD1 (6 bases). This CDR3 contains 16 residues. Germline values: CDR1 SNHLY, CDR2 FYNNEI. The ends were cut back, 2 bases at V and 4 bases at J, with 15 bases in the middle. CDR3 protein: CASSESLGARNQPQHF. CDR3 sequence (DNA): TGTGCCAGCAGTGAATCGCTGGGGGCGAGGAATCAGCCCCAGCATTTT.

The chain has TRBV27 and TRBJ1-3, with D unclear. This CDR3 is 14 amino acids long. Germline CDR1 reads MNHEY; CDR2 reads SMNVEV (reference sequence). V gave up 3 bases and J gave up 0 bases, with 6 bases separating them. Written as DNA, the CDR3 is TGTGCCAGCAGTTTCGGGATCTCTGGAAACACCATATATTTT. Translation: CASSFGISGNTIYF.

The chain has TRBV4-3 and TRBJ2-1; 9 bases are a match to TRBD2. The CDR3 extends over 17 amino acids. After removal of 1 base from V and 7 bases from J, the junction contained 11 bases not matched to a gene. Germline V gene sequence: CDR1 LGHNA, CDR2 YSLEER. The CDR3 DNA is TGCGCCAGCAGCCAAGCCGCGGCGCGGGGGGGCCTTAATGAGCAGTTCTTC. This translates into CASSQAAARGGLNEQFF.

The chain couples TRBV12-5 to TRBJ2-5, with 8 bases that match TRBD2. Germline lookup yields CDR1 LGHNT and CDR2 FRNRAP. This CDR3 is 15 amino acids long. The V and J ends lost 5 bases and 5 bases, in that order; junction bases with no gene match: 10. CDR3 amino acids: CASGRGSGGGETQYF. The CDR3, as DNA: TGTGCTAGTGGTCGGGGAAGCGGGGGAGGCGAGACCCAGTACTTC.

CDR3 in DNA: TGCGCCAGCAGCGTACGACAGGGGACAGATACGCAGTATTTT. This sequence encodes CASSVRQGTDTQYF. The chain combines TRBV5-1 with TRBJ2-3, with 8 bases matching TRBD1. This CDR3 comprises 14 residues. Trimming took 4 bases from V and 3 from J; bases not matched to a gene: 4. Germline V gives CDR1 SGHRS, CDR2 YFSETQ.

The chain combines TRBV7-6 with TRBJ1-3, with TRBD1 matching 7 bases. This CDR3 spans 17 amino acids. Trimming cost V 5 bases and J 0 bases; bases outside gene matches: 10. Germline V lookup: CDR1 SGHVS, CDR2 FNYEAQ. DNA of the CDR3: TGTGCCAGCAGCCCCTCGACAGGGTTAAACTCTGGAAACACCATATATTTT. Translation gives CASSPSTGLNSGNTIYF.

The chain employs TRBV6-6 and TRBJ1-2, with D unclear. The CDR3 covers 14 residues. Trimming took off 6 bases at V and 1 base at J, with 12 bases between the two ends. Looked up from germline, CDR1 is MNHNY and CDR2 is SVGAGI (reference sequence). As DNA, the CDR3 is TGTGCCAGCAGCGATGGGCAAGATAACTATGGCTACACCTTC. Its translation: CASSDGQDNYGYTF.

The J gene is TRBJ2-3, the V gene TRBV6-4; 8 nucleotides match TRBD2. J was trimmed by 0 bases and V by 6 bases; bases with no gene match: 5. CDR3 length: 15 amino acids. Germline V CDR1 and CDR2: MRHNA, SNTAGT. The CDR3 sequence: CASRRLATSTDTQYF. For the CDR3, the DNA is TGTGCCAGCAGGCGACTAGCGACTAGCACAGATACGCAGTATTTT.

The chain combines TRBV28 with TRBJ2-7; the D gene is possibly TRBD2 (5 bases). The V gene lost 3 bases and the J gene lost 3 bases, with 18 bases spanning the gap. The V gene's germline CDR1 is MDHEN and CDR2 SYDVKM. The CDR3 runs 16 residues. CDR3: CASSFMGSGASYEQYF. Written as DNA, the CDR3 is TGTGCCAGCAGTTTTATGGGGAGCGGAGCAAGCTACGAGCAGTACTTC.

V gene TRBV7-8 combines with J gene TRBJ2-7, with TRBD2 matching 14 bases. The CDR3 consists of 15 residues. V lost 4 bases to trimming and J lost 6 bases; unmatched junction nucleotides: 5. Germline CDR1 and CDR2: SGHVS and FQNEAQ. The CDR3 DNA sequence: TGTGCCAGCAGCTCGGGGACTAGCGGGAGTGGCGAGCAGTACTTC. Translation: CASSSGTSGSGEQYF.

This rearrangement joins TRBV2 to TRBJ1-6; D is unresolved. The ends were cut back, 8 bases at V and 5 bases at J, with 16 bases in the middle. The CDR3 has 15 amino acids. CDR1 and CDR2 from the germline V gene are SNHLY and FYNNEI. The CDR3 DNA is TGTGCCAGCTCGGTCACAGACAACGATAATTCACCCCTCCACTTT. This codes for CASSVTDNDNSPLHF.

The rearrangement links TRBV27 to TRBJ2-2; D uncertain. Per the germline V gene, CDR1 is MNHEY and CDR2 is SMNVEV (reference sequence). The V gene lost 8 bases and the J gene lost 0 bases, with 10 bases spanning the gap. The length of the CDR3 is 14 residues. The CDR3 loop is CASGRGANTGELFF. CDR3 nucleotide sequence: TGTGCCAGCGGTAGAGGCGCGAACACCGGGGAGCTGTTTTTT.

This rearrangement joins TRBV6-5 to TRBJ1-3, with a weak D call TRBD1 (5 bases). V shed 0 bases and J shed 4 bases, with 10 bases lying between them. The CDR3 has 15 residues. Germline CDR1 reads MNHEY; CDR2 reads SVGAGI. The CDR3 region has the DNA TGTGCCAGCAGTTACTCGTCAGGGTACGGAAACACCATATATTTT. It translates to CASSYSSGYGNTIYF.

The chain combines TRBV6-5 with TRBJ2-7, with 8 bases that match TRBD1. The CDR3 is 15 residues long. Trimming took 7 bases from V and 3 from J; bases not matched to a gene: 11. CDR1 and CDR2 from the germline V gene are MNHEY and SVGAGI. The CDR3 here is CASTRDRTRYYEQYF. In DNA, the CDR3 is TGTGCCAGCACCCGGGACAGGACTCGCTACTACGAGCAGTACTTC.

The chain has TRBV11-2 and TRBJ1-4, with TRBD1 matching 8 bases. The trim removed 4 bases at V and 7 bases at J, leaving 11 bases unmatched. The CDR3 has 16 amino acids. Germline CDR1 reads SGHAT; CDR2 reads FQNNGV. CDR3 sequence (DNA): TGTGCCAGCAGCTCGAAGACCGGGACAGGAGTTGAAAAACTGTTTTTT. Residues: CASSSKTGTGVEKLFF.

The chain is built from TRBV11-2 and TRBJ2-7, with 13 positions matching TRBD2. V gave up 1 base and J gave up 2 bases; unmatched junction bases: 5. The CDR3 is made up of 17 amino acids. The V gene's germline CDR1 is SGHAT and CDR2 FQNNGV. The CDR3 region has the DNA TGTGCCAGCAGCTTAGGGACTAGCGGGAGCCCGGCCTACGAGCAGTACTTC. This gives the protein CASSLGTSGSPAYEQYF.

In DNA, the CDR3 is TGTGCCAGCAGTGAAATCGGGAGGAACTATGGCTACACCTTC. Encoded protein: CASSEIGRNYGYTF. The chain couples TRBV6-1 to TRBJ1-2; D gene ambiguous. Germline lookup yields CDR1 MNHNS and CDR2 SASEGT. Deletions cut 2 bases from V and 2 bases from J, with 9 bases between. The CDR3 runs 14 residues.